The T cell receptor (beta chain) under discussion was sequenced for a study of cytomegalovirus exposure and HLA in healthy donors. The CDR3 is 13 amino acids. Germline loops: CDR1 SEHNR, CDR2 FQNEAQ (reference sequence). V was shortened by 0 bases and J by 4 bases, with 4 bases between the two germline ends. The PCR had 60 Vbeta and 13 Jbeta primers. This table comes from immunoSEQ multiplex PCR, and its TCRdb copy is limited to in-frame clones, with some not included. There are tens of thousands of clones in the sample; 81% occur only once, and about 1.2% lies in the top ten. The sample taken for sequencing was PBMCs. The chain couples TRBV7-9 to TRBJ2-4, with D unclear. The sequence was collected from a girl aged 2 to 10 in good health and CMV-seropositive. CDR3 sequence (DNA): TGTGCCAGCAGCTTAGCTCTAAAAAACATTCAGTACTTC. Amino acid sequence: CASSLALKNIQYF.